The T cell receptor beta chain described here comes from a study of blood T cell repertoires in COVID-19. The protocol was immunoSEQ multiplex PCR, while the TCRdb copy is restricted to in-frame clones and leaves out a portion. The table includes 320,000 or so clones, 89% detected once. The CDR3 loop spans 16 amino acids. V gave up 1 base and J gave up 4 bases, with 11 bases separating them. CDR1 and CDR2 (germline): MDHEN, SYDVKM. The receptor comes from a man aged 55 to 70 who had recovered from COVID-19. The sequencing sample was made of PBMCs or T cells enriched from blood (not recorded which). This chain connects TRBV28 to TRBJ1-6; D possibly corresponds to TRBD1 (6 bases). The CDR3 spells CASSLSWTAYNSPLHF. The CDR3 bases are TGTGCCAGCAGTTTATCCTGGACAGCATATAATTCACCCCTCCACTTT.